Reported below is one TCR beta chain. Sequence at one end of the junction differs from germline and may be a read error. TCRdb reprocessed the reads with MiXCR, giving one entry per CDR3 protein. This sample has approximately 700,000 distinct CDR3 sequences, with roughly 36% found just once. The record originates from a study of T cell repertoires in cytomegalovirus infection. Turning to the study itself: Shared public TCR beta signatures pointed to both CMV infection and a matching HLA type.

The V gene's germline CDR1 is SGHTA and CDR2 FQGNSA. The CDR3 sequence is 12 residues long. The receptor comes from a human donor in good health (CMV status not recorded). Some clones in this sample may be carry-over from other donors' samples. Material for sequencing was PBMCs. This chain uses TRBV7-2 with TRBJ2-5; no reliable D call. CDR3 coding DNA: TGTTCCAGCAGCTTATCCGGGCAGACCCATTACTTC. It codes for CSSSLSGQTHYF.